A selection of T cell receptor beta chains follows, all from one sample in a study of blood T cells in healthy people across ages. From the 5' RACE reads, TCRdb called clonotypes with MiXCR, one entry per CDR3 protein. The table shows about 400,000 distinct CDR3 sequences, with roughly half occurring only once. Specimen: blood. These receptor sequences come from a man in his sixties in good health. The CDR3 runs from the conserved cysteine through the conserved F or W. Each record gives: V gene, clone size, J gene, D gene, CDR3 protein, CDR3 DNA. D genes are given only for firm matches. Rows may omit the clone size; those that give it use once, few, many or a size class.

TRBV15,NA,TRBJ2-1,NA,CATSRATGPTSGEQFF,TGTGCCACCAGCAGAGCTACCGGCCCCACCTCTGGTGAGCAGTTCTTC
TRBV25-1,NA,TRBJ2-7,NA,CASSAIFSPYEQYF,TGTGCCAGCAGTGCCATCTTTAGCCCCTACGAGCAGTACTTC
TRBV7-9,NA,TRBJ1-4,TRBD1,CASSLWTRGTGGKTNEKLFF,TGTGCCAGCAGCTTATGGACCCGTGGGACAGGGGGGAAAACTAATGAAAAACTGTTTTTT
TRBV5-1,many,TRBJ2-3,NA,CASSLRDKRIDTQYF,TGCGCCAGCAGCCTCCGGGACAAACGTATAGATACGCAGTATTTT
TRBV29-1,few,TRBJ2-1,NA,CSVGQLRSYNEQFF,TGCAGCGTTGGACAGCTACGCTCCTACAATGAGCAGTTCTTC
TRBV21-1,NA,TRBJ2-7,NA,CASSTLKGRAILYEQYF,TGTGCCAGCAGCACCCTCAAGGGCAGGGCAATTCTCTACGAGCAGTACTTC
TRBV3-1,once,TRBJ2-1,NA,CASSRGGTAGNEQFF,TGTGCCAGCAGCCGCGGTGGGACCGCGGGCAATGAGCAGTTCTTC
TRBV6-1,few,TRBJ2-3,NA,CASSEAPRDTQYF,TGTGCCAGCAGTGAAGCCCCTAGGGATACGCAGTATTTT
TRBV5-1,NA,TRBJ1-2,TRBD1,CASSARQGEGNGYTF,TGCGCCAGCAGCGCTCGACAGGGTGAAGGAAATGGCTACACCTTC
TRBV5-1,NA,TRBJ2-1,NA,CASSSDPGVDNEQFF,TGCGCCAGCAGCTCCGACCCCGGGGTTGACAATGAGCAGTTCTTC
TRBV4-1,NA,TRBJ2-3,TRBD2,CASSLTSGRPDTQYF,TGCGCCAGCAGCCTGACTAGCGGCCGGCCGGATACGCAGTATTTT
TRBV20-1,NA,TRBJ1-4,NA,CRAGGRGRRNEKLFF,TGCCGTGCCGGGGGAAGGGGACGACGAAATGAAAAACTGTTTTTT
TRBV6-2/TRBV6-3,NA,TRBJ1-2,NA,CASRRGSAFDGYTF,TGTGCCAGCAGGCGCGGGAGTGCGTTCGATGGCTACACCTTC
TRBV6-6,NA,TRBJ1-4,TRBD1,CASRSETGAFNEKLFF,TGTGCCAGCAGAAGCGAGACAGGGGCCTTTAATGAAAAACTGTTTTTT
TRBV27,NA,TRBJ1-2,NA,CASTSAMAGRGYTF,TGTGCCAGCACGTCCGCGATGGCAGGGCGTGGCTACACCTTC
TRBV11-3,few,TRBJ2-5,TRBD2,CASSISGETQYF,TGTGCCAGCAGTATTAGCGGGGAGACCCAGTACTTC
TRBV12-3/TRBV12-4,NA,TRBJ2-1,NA,CASSLAQNGALNEQFF,TGTGCCAGCAGTTTAGCGCAAAACGGGGCCTTAAATGAGCAGTTCTTC
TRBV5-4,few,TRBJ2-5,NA,CASSLTAAETQYF,TGTGCCAGCAGCTTGACGGCCGCTGAGACCCAGTACTTC
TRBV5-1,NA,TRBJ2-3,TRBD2,CASSLQPLAAISTDTQYF,TGCGCCAGCAGCTTGCAGCCTCTAGCGGCAATAAGCACAGATACGCAGTATTTT
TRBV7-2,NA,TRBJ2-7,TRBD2,CASSFGTSHEQYF,TGTGCCAGCAGCTTTGGGACTAGCCATGAGCAGTACTTC
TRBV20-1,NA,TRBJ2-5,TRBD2,CSARPLAGETQYF,TGCAGTGCTAGACCACTAGCGGGAGAGACCCAGTACTTC
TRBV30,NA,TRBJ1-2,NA,CAWSPPNYGYTF,TGTGCCTGGAGTCCCCCTAACTATGGCTACACCTTC
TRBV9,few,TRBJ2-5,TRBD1,CASSVATGQGGETQYF,TGTGCCAGCAGCGTAGCTACGGGACAGGGGGGGGAGACCCAGTACTTC
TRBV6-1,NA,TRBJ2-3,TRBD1,CASSTNRGDTQYF,TGTGCCAGCAGTACAAACAGGGGGGATACGCAGTATTTT
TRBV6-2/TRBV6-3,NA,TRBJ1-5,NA,CAGAPEGNQPQHF,TGTGCCGGCGCCCCGGAGGGCAATCAGCCCCAGCATTTT
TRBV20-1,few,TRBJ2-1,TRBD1,CSAPWTGPISYNEQFF,TGCAGTGCTCCCTGGACAGGGCCTATCTCCTACAATGAGCAGTTCTTC
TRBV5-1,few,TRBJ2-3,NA,CASREPGGTDTQYF,TGCGCCAGCAGAGAGCCTGGGGGAACAGATACGCAGTATTTT
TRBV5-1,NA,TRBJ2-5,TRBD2,CASSEGSGRQETQYF,TGCGCCAGCAGTGAAGGTAGCGGGAGGCAGGAGACCCAGTACTTC
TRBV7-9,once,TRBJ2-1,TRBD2,CASSTSGGQLEQFF,TGTGCCAGCAGCACTAGCGGGGGGCAGTTAGAGCAGTTCTTC
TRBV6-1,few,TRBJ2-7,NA,CASSAPQGSYEQYF,TGTGCCAGCAGTGCACCACAGGGCTCCTACGAGCAGTACTTC
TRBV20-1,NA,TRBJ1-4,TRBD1,CSAGGQVEKLFF,TGCAGTGCTGGAGGACAGGTTGAAAAACTGTTTTTT
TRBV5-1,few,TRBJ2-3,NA,CASSLRGLEKDTQYF,TGCGCCAGCAGCTTGAGGGGATTGGAAAAAGATACGCAGTATTTT
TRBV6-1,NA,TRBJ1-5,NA,CASSFNQPQHF,TGTGCCAGCAGCTTTAATCAGCCCCAGCATTTT
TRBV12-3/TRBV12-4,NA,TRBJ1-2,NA,CASSSLSPASYYGYTF,TGTGCCAGCAGCTCCCTATCCCCAGCAAGCTACTATGGCTACACCTTC
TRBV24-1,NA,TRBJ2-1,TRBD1,CATSDFRGEQFF,TGTGCCACCAGTGATTTCAGGGGGGAGCAGTTCTTC
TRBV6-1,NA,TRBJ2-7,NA,CASSEAGRRYEQYF,TGCGCCAGCAGTGAAGCCGGGAGACGCTACGAGCAGTACTTC
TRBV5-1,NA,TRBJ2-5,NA,CASTFAETQYF,TGCGCCAGCACCTTCGCGGAGACCCAGTACTTC
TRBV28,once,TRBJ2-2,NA,CASSLADRNTGELFF,TGTGCCAGCAGTCTAGCGGACAGGAACACCGGGGAGCTGTTTTTT
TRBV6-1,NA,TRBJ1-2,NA,CATQLGAGYTF,TGTGCCACCCAGTTAGGGGCTGGCTACACCTTC
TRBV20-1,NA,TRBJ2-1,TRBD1,CSASGADRGPGEQFF,TGCAGTGCTAGCGGGGCGGACAGGGGTCCTGGTGAGCAGTTCTTC
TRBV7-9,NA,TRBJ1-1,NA,CASSFGAQNTEAFF,TGTGCCAGCAGCTTCGGGGCACAGAACACTGAAGCTTTCTTT
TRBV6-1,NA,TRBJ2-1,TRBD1,CASSEVAGGAGEQFF,TGTGCCAGCAGTGAAGTAGCAGGGGGCGCGGGTGAGCAGTTCTTC
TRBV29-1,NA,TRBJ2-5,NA,CSVDWGQWTQYF,TGCAGCGTTGATTGGGGGCAGTGGACCCAGTACTTC
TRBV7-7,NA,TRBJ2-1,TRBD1,CASSAGTGNNEQFF,TGTGCTAGCAGCGCCGGGACAGGGAACAATGAGCAGTTCTTC
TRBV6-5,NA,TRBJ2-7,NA,CASTTTGTYEQYF,TGTGCCAGCACCACAACAGGGACCTACGAGCAGTACTTC
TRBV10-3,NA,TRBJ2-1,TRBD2,CAISEGRLAGSSYNEQFF,TGTGCCATCAGTGAAGGCAGACTAGCGGGGTCCTCCTACAATGAGCAGTTCTTC
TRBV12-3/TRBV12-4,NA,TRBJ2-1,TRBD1,CASSSTGADYNEQFF,TGTGCCAGCAGTTCGACAGGGGCGGACTACAATGAGCAGTTCTTC
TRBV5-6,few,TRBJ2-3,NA,CASSLGGSLRADTQYF,TGTGCCAGCAGCTTAGGTGGGTCCCTGAGGGCAGATACGCAGTATTTT
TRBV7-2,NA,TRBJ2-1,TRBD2,CASSLGLAGVQSDEQFF,TGTGCCAGCAGCTTAGGACTAGCGGGAGTCCAGAGCGATGAGCAGTTCTTC